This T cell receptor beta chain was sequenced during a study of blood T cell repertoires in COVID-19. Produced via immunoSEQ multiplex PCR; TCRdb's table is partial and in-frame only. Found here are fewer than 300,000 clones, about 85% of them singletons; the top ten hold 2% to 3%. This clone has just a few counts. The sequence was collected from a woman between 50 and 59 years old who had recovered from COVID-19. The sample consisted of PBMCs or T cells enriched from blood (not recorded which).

CDR3 sequence (DNA): TGCAGTGCTAGTCTCGGTCGGGATCAGCCCCAGCATTTT. Its translation is CSASLGRDQPQHF. V usage is TRBV20-1 and J usage is TRBJ1-5; no firm D call. Germline values: CDR1 DFQATT, CDR2 SNEGSKA (reference sequence). CDR3 size: 13 residues. Deletions cut 3 bases from V and 5 bases from J, with 11 bases between.